This is a list of T cell receptor beta chains from one sample in a study of blood T cell repertoires in COVID-19. Method: immunoSEQ multiplex PCR; TCRdb's copy keeps in-frame clones and lacks some. The table lists about 210,000 clones, 89% of them singletons, with around 4.8% in the top ten. The sequenced material came from peripheral blood. These TCRs come from a woman aged 40 to 50 with acute or convalescent COVID-19. Each CDR3 is given with its conserved first and last residue. Fields, in order: J gene, clone size, CDR3 length, D gene, V gene, CDR3 DNA, CDR3 protein. D genes are given only for firm matches. Clone size is given for some rows only: seen once, a few or many times, or a class if the clone is expanded.

TRBJ1-4,-,11,-,TRBV11-2,TGTGCCAGCAGGAACAGAGAAAAACTGTTTTTT,CASRNREKLFF
TRBJ2-5,-,14,-,TRBV5-1,TGCGCCAGCAGCTTGGGAGTGTTATTAGAGACCCAGTACTTC,CASSLGVLLETQYF
TRBJ1-2,-,14,TRBD1,TRBV19,TGTGCCAGTAGCGCCGGGACAGCTTTCTATGGCTACACCTTC,CASSAGTAFYGYTF
TRBJ2-3,-,15,-,TRBV11-2,TGTGCCAGCAGCGGGTTTAAGGGGCGCACAGATACGCAGTATTTT,CASSGFKGRTDTQYF
TRBJ1-1,-,14,-,TRBV13,TGTGCCAGCAGCTTAGGAGGGGTGGACACTGAAGCTTTCTTT,CASSLGGVDTEAFF
TRBJ1-2,few,14,-,TRBV10-3,TGTGCCATCAGTGAGTCGCGGGCAGCCTATGGCTACACCTTC,CAISESRAAYGYTF
TRBJ1-1,-,16,-,TRBV6-1,TGTGCCAGCAGTGAAGGGAGCTATGGCATGAACACTGAAGCTTTCTTT,CASSEGSYGMNTEAFF
TRBJ2-5,-,14,TRBD2,TRBV2,TGTGCCAGCCGCTCCGGTAGCGGGGGGGGGACCCAGTACTTC,CASRSGSGGGTQYF
TRBJ1-5,-,16,-,TRBV6-4,TGTGCCAGTCGGCTCAGAGGGCCCATACGGAATCAGCCCCAGCATTTT,CASRLRGPIRNQPQHF
TRBJ1-5,once,16,TRBD1,TRBV30,TGTGCCTGGAGTGGATTCGGACAGGGAGGCAATCAGCCCCAGCATTTT,CAWSGFGQGGNQPQHF
TRBJ2-5,-,14,-,TRBV11-2,TGTGCCAGCAGCTTAGGAAACAGACGGGAGACCCAGTACTTC,CASSLGNRRETQYF
TRBJ1-1,-,15,-,TRBV5-1,TGCGCCAGCAGCTCACCTAGCCGGGGTAACACTGAAGCTTTCTTT,CASSSPSRGNTEAFF
TRBJ1-2,-,12,-,TRBV27,TGTGCCAGCAGAACAGGGAATGATGGCTACACCTTC,CASRTGNDGYTF
TRBJ2-4,-,17,-,TRBV21-1,TGTGCCAGCAGCAAAGTAGGGGGATGTACAGGGGTCAACATTCAGTACTTC,CASSKVGGCTGVNIQYF
TRBJ2-2,-,17,TRBD1,TRBV25-1,TGTGCCAGCAGCGGGGGACAGGGGAATTACGTGGCCGGGGAGCTGTTTTTT,CASSGGQGNYVAGELFF
TRBJ2-3,-,14,TRBD1,TRBV5-1,TGCGCCAGCAGCGGCGGACAGGGTGGGTTTACGCAGTATTTT,CASSGGQGGFTQYF
TRBJ1-1,-,15,-,TRBV27,TGTGCCAGCAGTTTCTGGGCCTCGGCAAACACTGAAGCTTTCTTT,CASSFWASANTEAFF
TRBJ1-1,few,16,TRBD1,TRBV19,TGTGCCAGTAGTCTTCAAGGGGGCGGGGGGCGCACTGAAGCTTTCTTT,CASSLQGGGGRTEAFF
TRBJ2-4,-,18,TRBD2,TRBV20-1,TGCAGTGCTAGTGGGACTAGCGGGGGGCCAGAGGCCAAAAACATTCAGTACTTC,CSASGTSGGPEAKNIQYF
TRBJ2-3,-,15,-,TRBV19,TGTGCCAGTAGTATAGGGCAGTCTAGTGGGGATACGCAGTATTTT,CASSIGQSSGDTQYF
TRBJ2-3,-,15,TRBD1,TRBV24-1,TGTGCCACCAGTGATTTACAGGGGGGCACAGATACGCAGTATTTT,CATSDLQGGTDTQYF
TRBJ1-1,-,14,-,TRBV5-1,TGCGCCAGCAGCTTCTGGGACACCAACACTGAAGCTTTCTTT,CASSFWDTNTEAFF
TRBJ1-4,-,15,TRBD1,TRBV6-5,TGTGCCAGCAGTTACAGGGGGCGCCGGAATGAAAAACTGTTTTTT,CASSYRGRRNEKLFF
TRBJ2-5,once,11,-,TRBV20-1,TGCAGTGCTTGGCAGCAAGAGACCCAGTACTTC,CSAWQQETQYF
TRBJ1-5,-,14,-,TRBV19,TGTGCCAGTAGTTTGACAGGTAGCAATCAGCCCCAGCATTTT,CASSLTGSNQPQHF
TRBJ2-4,-,19,TRBD2,TRBV7-6,TGTGCCAGCAGCTCCGGGCCGCCACTAGCGGGGGGGAATAAAAACATTCAGTACTTC,CASSSGPPLAGGNKNIQYF
TRBJ2-1,-,16,TRBD2,TRBV6-1,TGTGCCAGCAGTGCAGGGCGCGGGGGAACCTACAATGAGCAGTTCTTC,CASSAGRGGTYNEQFF
TRBJ2-5,-,15,-,TRBV9,TGTGCCAGCAGCTTCAGTGCGGGTTTCCAAGAGACCCAGTACTTC,CASSFSAGFQETQYF
TRBJ2-2,-,15,-,TRBV5-1,TGCGCCAGCAGCTTGGTGACTTCGAACACCGGGGAGCTGTTTTTT,CASSLVTSNTGELFF
TRBJ1-1,-,14,-,TRBV7-9,TGTGCCAGCAGCCCCAGGGTCATGAACACTGAAGCTTTCTTT,CASSPRVMNTEAFF
TRBJ1-1,once,14,-,TRBV5-1,TGCGCCAGCAGCTTGGGACAGAGGTATGGTGAAGCTTTCTTT,CASSLGQRYGEAFF
TRBJ2-2,-,15,-,TRBV6-5,TGTGCCAGCAGTTTTGGGGGACAGAACACCGGGGAGCTGTTTTTT,CASSFGGQNTGELFF
TRBJ2-2,once,15,TRBD1,TRBV7-2,TGTGCCAGCAGCCTCGGGACAGGGAACACCGGGGAGCTGTTTTTT,CASSLGTGNTGELFF
TRBJ1-3,-,17,-,TRBV9,TGTGCCAGCAGCGCTGGGGAGGGGGGTTACTCTGGAAACACCATATATTTT,CASSAGEGGYSGNTIYF
TRBJ1-1,-,15,-,TRBV4-1,TGCGCCAGCAGCCAAGATTCTTTGAGAGCTGTAGAAGCTTTCTTT,CASSQDSLRAVEAFF
TRBJ1-2,-,15,-,TRBV2,TGTGCCAGCAGGCCCCCGCCGACAGGCGATTGGGGCTACACCTTC,CASRPPPTGDWGYTF
TRBJ1-3,-,15,-,TRBV9,TGTGCCAGCAGCGTAGCACAGCACTCTGGAAACACCATATATTTT,CASSVAQHSGNTIYF
TRBJ1-4,-,13,-,TRBV5-1,TGCGCCAGCAGCTCGCTCGGCGGGTCTTCACTGTTTTTT,CASSSLGGSSLFF
TRBJ2-1,-,16,-,TRBV7-6,TGTGCCAGCAGCCCTGCCCCCGGGGGGCGAGGCAATGAGCAGTTCTTC,CASSPAPGGRGNEQFF
TRBJ2-4,-,15,-,TRBV3-1/TRBV3-2,TGTGCCAGCAGCCGGAGCGGCGTGGGCAAAAACATTCAGTACTTC,CASSRSGVGKNIQYF
TRBJ1-1,once,15,-,TRBV6-6,TGTGCCAGCAGTTCCCCGTCGTTACAAGACACTGAAGCTTTCTTT,CASSSPSLQDTEAFF
TRBJ1-3,-,15,-,TRBV7-2,TGTGCCAGCAATCCATTCGGGGGGTCTGGAAACACCATATATTTT,CASNPFGGSGNTIYF
TRBJ1-2,-,18,-,TRBV6-2/TRBV6-3,TGTGCCAGCAGTTACTCGAGGGTCTCGGGACTCAGGCCCTATGGCTACACCTTC,CASSYSRVSGLRPYGYTF
TRBJ2-6,-,18,TRBD1,TRBV2,TGTGCCAGCAGGAAGGGACAGGGGGCGCGTAATGGGGCCAACGTCCTGACTTTC,CASRKGQGARNGANVLTF
TRBJ2-1,-,12,-,TRBV7-8,TGTGCCAGCAGCCCCAGCGGAGTTGAGCAGTTCTTC,CASSPSGVEQFF
TRBJ1-4,-,16,TRBD1,TRBV6-1,TGTGCCAGCAGTGAAGCCGGACAGGGCCCTAATGAAAAACTGTTTTTT,CASSEAGQGPNEKLFF
TRBJ1-1,once,14,TRBD1,TRBV6-5,TGTGCCAGCAGTTCCGGACAGGGACCCACTGAAGCTTTCTTT,CASSSGQGPTEAFF
TRBJ2-1,-,17,TRBD2,TRBV5-1,TGCGCCAGCAGCTTGGCCGGGCGGGGGATTGAGTACAATGAGCAGTTCTTC,CASSLAGRGIEYNEQFF